The 2 T cell receptor beta chains presented below share a single source sample, sequenced in a study of shared clonotypes between healthy human individuals. This table comes from immunoSEQ multiplex PCR, and its TCRdb copy is limited to in-frame clones, with some not included. The table has more than 550,000 clones, over 55% seen once. The sequencing sample was made of memory CD4+ T cells sorted from blood. Subset in this sample: CD45RA-negative fraction. The receptors were gathered from a woman aged 25 to 39 in good health.

This rearrangement joins TRBV7-2 to TRBJ2-1; no clear D gene. There are 14 residues in the CDR3. V lost 1 base, J lost 9 bases, and 13 bases lay in between. Germline values: CDR1 SGHTA, CDR2 FQGNSA. CDR3 in amino acids: CASSLVIQFTEQFF. The CDR3 bases are TGTGCCAGCAGCTTAGTTATCCAATTCACTGAGCAGTTCTTC.

The chain carries TRBV6-1 and TRBJ2-5, with 11 bases that match TRBD1. The CDR3 contains 15 residues. V lost 4 bases and J lost 5; bases outside the gene matches: 6. Germline V gene lookup returns CDR1 MNHNS and CDR2 SASEGT. The CDR3 DNA is TGTGCCAGCAGTGTTGGACAGGGGGCTGGGGAGACCCAGTACTTC. Translation: CASSVGQGAGETQYF.